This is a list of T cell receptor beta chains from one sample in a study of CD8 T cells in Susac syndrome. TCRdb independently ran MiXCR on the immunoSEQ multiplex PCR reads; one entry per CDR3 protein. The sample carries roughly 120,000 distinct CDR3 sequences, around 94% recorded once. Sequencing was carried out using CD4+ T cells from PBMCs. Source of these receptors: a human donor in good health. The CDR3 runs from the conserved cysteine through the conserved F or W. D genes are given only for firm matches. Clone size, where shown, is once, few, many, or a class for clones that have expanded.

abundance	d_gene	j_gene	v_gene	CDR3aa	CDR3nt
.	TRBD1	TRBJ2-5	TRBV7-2	CASSPTGGRGWQETQYF	TGTGCCAGCAGCCCGACAGGGGGCAGGGGGTGGCAAGAGACCCAGTACTTC
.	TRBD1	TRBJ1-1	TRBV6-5	CASRTGGTEAFF	TGTGCCAGCAGAACAGGGGGCACTGAAGCTTTCTTT
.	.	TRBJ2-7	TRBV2	CASSNRHPGYF	TGTGCCAGCAGTAACCGTCATCCGGGGTACTTC
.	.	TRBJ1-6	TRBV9	CASSVEGANSPLHF	TGTGCCAGCAGCGTAGAAGGGGCGAATTCACCCCTCCACTTT
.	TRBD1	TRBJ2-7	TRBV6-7	CASSPHRGRWEQYF	TGTGCCAGCAGCCCCCACAGGGGGCGGTGGGAGCAGTACTTC
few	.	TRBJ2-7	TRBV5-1	CASSSVGEAPYEQYF	TGCGCCAGCAGCTCAGTGGGGGAGGCCCCCTACGAGCAGTACTTC
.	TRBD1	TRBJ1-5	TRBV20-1	CSARRDRPGGNQPQHF	TGCAGTGCTAGACGGGACAGGCCTGGGGGCAATCAGCCCCAGCATTTT
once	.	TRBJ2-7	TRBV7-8	CASSPLVASYEQYF	TGTGCCAGCAGCCCTTTGGTGGCCTCCTACGAGCAGTACTTC
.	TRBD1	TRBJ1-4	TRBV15	CATSLDRGYEKLFF	TGTGCCACCAGCTTGGACAGGGGGTACGAAAAACTGTTTTTT
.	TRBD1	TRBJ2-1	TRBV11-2	CASSTGGGNEQFF	TGTGCCAGCAGCACAGGGGGTGGGAATGAGCAGTTCTTC
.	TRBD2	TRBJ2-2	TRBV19	CASNQASGSPGELFF	TGTGCCAGCAACCAGGCTAGCGGGAGCCCCGGGGAGCTGTTTTTT
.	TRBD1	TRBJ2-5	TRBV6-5	CASSYLTGKQETQYF	TGTGCCAGCAGTTACCTGACAGGGAAACAAGAGACCCAGTACTTC